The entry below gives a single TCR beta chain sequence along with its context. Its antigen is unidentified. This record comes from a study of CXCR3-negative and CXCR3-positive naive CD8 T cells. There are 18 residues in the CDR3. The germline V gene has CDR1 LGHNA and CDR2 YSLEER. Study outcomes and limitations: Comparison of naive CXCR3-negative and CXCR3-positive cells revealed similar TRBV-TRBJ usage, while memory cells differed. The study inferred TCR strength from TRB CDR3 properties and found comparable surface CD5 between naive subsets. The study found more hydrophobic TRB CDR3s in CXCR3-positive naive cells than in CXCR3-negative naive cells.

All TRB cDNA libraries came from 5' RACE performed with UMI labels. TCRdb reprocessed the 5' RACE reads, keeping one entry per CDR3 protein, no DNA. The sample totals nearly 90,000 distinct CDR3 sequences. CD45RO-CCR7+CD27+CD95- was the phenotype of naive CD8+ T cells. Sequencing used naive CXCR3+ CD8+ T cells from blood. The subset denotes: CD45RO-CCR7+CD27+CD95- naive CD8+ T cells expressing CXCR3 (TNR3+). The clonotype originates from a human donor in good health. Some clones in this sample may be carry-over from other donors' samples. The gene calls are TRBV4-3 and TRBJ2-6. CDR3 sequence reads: CASSPDRALSSGANVLTF.